Below are 17 T cell receptor beta chains sequenced from a single sample in a study of T cell changes during pregnancy in multiple sclerosis. Only in-frame clones appear in the TCRdb table, and some are missing; sequencing was by immunoSEQ multiplex PCR. The sample shows tens of thousands of clones, around 91% of them seen only once. The sequencing here drew on CD4+ T cells from peripheral blood mononuclear cells, taken in the second trimester of pregnancy. The source is a female donor in good health, enrolled as a control in a pregnancy study.

In regard to this clone: One end of the junction is discordant with germline, which a read error may explain. The V and J genes are TRBV7-7 and TRBJ2-2, with 7 nucleotides matching TRBD1. Germline loops: CDR1 SSHAT, CDR2 FNYEAQ (reference sequence). The CDR3 totals 16 residues. The CDR3 bases are TGTGCTAGCAGCGCGGACAGGTCCCCGGGAACCGGGGAGCTGTTTTTT. This translates into CASSADRSPGTGELFF.

V is TRBV7-6 and J is TRBJ1-2; perhaps TRBD1 as D (6 bases). The CDR3 length is 16 residues. The germline V gene encodes CDR1 SGHVS and CDR2 FNYEAQ. V was shortened by 4 bases and J by 4 bases, with 19 bases between the two germline ends. The CDR3 DNA sequence: TGTGCCAGCAGCTCCATAGGGGGGGCAGATGCCTATGGCTACACCTTC. Protein sequence: CASSSIGGADAYGYTF.

V usage is TRBV7-9 and J usage is TRBJ2-7, with 8 bases fitting TRBD1. The J segment lost 2 bases and the V segment lost 5 bases, leaving 8 bases of the junction unmatched. CDR1 is SEHNR and CDR2 is FQNEAQ in the germline V gene (reference sequence). The CDR3 extends over 15 amino acids. The CDR3 loop reads CASSPRDRQAYEQYF. The CDR3 coding sequence is TGTGCCAGCAGCCCACGGGACAGGCAAGCCTACGAGCAGTACTTC.

The chain is built from TRBV19 and TRBJ2-3, with a possible D match to TRBD1 (6 bases). V shed 6 bases and J shed 3 bases, with 13 bases lying between them. The CDR3 totals 14 residues. Germline V gene data show CDR1 as LNHDA and CDR2 as SQIVND (reference sequence). CDR3 nucleotides: TGTGCCAGTAGAGCAGACAGGAGTACAGATACGCAGTATTTT. This translates into CASRADRSTDTQYF.

The V and J genes are TRBV7-2 and TRBJ2-5; no firm D call. Per germline, CDR1 SGHTA and CDR2 FQGNSA. The CDR3 contains 15 residues. V gave up 2 bases and J gave up 1 base, with 11 bases separating them. The CDR3 nucleotides read TGTGCCAGCAGCTTATCGCCCCCGGTCCAAGAGACCCAGTACTTC. The encoded protein is CASSLSPPVQETQYF.

The genes are TRBV5-1 and TRBJ1-2; D perhaps matches TRBD1 (6 bases). Germline assignment: CDR1 SGHRS and CDR2 YFSETQ. The CDR3 loop spans 16 amino acids. V lost 0 bases, J lost 4 bases, and 16 bases lay in between. CDR3 sequence: CASSLDSTGPVYGYTF. CDR3 sequence (DNA): TGCGCCAGCAGCTTGGACTCAACAGGGCCAGTCTATGGCTACACCTTC.

The chain uses TRBV6-5 and TRBJ2-1, with TRBD2 matching over 7 bases. After removal of 2 bases from V and 14 bases from J, the junction contained 6 bases not matched to a gene. Germline V gene sequence: CDR1 MNHEY, CDR2 SVGAGI. This CDR3 is built from 12 residues. The CDR3 nucleotides read TGTGCCAGCAGTTACCCTGGGAGCGGGGAGTTCTTC. This translates into CASSYPGSGEFF.

The chain couples TRBV7-9 to TRBJ2-7; a possible D gene is TRBD1 (5 bases). V gave up 3 bases and J gave up 6 bases, with 12 bases separating them. The CDR3 runs to 13 residues. Looked up from germline, CDR1 is SEHNR and CDR2 is FQNEAQ (reference sequence). The CDR3 protein is CASSLLLGAEQYF. The CDR3 coding sequence is TGTGCCAGCAGCTTGCTACTTGGGGCCGAGCAGTACTTC.

The rearrangement joins TRBV18 to TRBJ1-1; possibly TRBD1 for D (6 bases). The germline V gene encodes CDR1 KGHSH and CDR2 LQKENI. CDR3 length equals 17 residues. Trimming removed 3 bases from V and 1 base from J, with 18 bases in between. The CDR3 DNA reads as TGTGCCAGCTCACCCTCGGGGCAGGGGTACGGGAACACTGAAGCTTTCTTT. Translated, it gives CASSPSGQGYGNTEAFF.

The chain uses TRBV29-1 and TRBJ1-1; D unclear. Trimming shortened V by 0 bases and J by 7 bases, and 9 bases separated the two germline ends. The CDR3 consists of 12 residues. CDR1 is SQVTM, CDR2 ANQGSEA, per germline. CDR3 region: CSVEDQRNEAFF. The CDR3 DNA is TGCAGCGTTGAAGACCAGCGAAATGAAGCTTTCTTT.

V is TRBV11-3 and J is TRBJ2-7; D is perhaps TRBD1 (6 bases). Trimming took 0 bases from V and 7 from J, leaving 10 bases between them. Per the germline V gene, CDR1 is SGHNT and CDR2 is YENEEA. The CDR3 loop spans 13 amino acids. The CDR3 DNA sequence: TGTGCCAGCAGCTTAGACCATGGGACAGAGCAGTACTTC. Its protein product is CASSLDHGTEQYF.

The chain links TRBV7-2 to TRBJ2-3, with unresolved D. CDR1 is SGHTA and CDR2 is FQGNSA in the germline V gene. V lost 5 bases, J lost 11 bases, and 14 bases lay in between. The CDR3 consists of 12 residues. CDR3 bases: TGTGCCAGCAGCCTAGTACGGTCTCTGCAGTATTTT. This gives the protein CASSLVRSLQYF.

The J gene is TRBJ1-1, the V gene TRBV5-1; D possibly corresponds to TRBD1 (5 bases). This CDR3 contains 15 residues. Per germline, CDR1 SGHRS and CDR2 YFSETQ. The V and J ends lost 4 bases and 1 base respectively, with 14 bases between them. This chain's CDR3 is CASSLTTAGNTEAFF. Written as DNA, the CDR3 is TGCGCCAGCAGCCTAACGACAGCTGGGAACACTGAAGCTTTCTTT.

This chain uses TRBV5-8 with TRBJ1-5; a weak D match, TRBD1 (5 bases). V was clipped by 7 bases and J by 3 bases, with 17 bases between them. CDR1 SGHTS and CDR2 YDEGEE come from the germline V gene. This CDR3 comprises 15 residues. The CDR3 protein is CASGGGDHNNQPQHF. Here the CDR3 DNA reads TGTGCCAGCGGCGGAGGGGACCACAACAATCAGCCCCAGCATTTT.

CDR3 protein: CASSERAGGSPLHF. The CDR3 region has the DNA TGTGCCAGCAGTGAGAGGGCAGGGGGTTCACCCCTCCACTTT. V is TRBV2 and J is TRBJ1-6; 7 bases align to TRBD1. The CDR3 is 14 amino acids. The V and J ends lost 3 bases and 9 bases, in that order; junction bases with no gene match: 5. CDR1 and CDR2 (germline): SNHLY, FYNNEI.

The chain links TRBV9 to TRBJ2-5, with TRBD1 as a possible D gene (5 bases). This CDR3 is 15 amino acids long. V was trimmed by 2 bases and J by 2 bases, leaving 13 bases between them. Germline values: CDR1 SGDLS, CDR2 YYNGEE. CDR3 sequence (DNA): TGTGCCAGCAGCGTTGACGCAGGGAATCAAGAGACCCAGTACTTC. This encodes CASSVDAGNQETQYF.

J is TRBJ1-1 and V is TRBV19, with 8 positions matching TRBD1. Germline V CDR1 and CDR2: LNHDA, SQIVND (reference sequence). The CDR3 contains 15 residues. V was clipped by 7 bases and J by 6 bases; unmatched bases: 13. CDR3 amino acids: CASTRRARQGSEAFF. Here the CDR3 DNA reads TGTGCCAGTACCCGACGAGCCCGACAGGGGTCTGAAGCTTTCTTT.